This TCR beta chain is drawn from a study of cytomegalovirus exposure and HLA in healthy donors. Study-wide background: Of several hundred genotyped donors, 80% to 85% grouped in the Caucasian-associated ancestry cluster.

Germline loops: CDR1 MNHNY, CDR2 SVGAGI (reference sequence). This CDR3 is 13 amino acids long. The trim removed 11 bases at V and 10 bases at J, leaving 11 bases unmatched. Study conclusions and caveats: Data from an earlier analysis indicated that most TCR beta V segments were productive either about 87% or about 30% of the time. It has been reported that TCR beta sequences accurately predicted the HLA-A and HLA-B alleles of most subjects.

Turning to this clone: Its target is not known.

The primer mix had 60 Vbeta and 13 Jbeta primers. Using immunoSEQ multiplex PCR, the repertoire was profiled, and TCRdb retains in-frame clones only, with some absent. Recorded for this sample: about 52,000 clones. The rearrangement joins TRBV6-6 to TRBJ1-6; TRBD1 aligns across 7 bases. Specimen: PBMCs. This sequence originates from a woman aged 55-70 years in good health and CMV-seropositive. CDR3 sequence (DNA): TGTGCCGGAGGAGGGGGCCGGGGATCACCCCTCCACTTT. This translates into CAGGGGRGSPLHF.